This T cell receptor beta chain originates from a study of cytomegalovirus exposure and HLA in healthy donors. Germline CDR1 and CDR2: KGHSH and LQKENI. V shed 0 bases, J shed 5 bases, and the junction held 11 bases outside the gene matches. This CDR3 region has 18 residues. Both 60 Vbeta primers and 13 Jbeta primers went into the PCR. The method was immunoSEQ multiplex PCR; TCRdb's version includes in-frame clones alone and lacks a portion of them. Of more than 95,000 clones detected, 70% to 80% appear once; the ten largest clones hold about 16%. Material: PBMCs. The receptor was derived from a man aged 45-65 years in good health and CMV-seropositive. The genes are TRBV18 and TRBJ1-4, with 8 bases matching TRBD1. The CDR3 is CASSPPGQGASGNEKLFF. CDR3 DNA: TGTGCCAGCTCACCACCGGGGCAGGGGGCCTCGGGAAATGAAAAACTGTTTTTT.